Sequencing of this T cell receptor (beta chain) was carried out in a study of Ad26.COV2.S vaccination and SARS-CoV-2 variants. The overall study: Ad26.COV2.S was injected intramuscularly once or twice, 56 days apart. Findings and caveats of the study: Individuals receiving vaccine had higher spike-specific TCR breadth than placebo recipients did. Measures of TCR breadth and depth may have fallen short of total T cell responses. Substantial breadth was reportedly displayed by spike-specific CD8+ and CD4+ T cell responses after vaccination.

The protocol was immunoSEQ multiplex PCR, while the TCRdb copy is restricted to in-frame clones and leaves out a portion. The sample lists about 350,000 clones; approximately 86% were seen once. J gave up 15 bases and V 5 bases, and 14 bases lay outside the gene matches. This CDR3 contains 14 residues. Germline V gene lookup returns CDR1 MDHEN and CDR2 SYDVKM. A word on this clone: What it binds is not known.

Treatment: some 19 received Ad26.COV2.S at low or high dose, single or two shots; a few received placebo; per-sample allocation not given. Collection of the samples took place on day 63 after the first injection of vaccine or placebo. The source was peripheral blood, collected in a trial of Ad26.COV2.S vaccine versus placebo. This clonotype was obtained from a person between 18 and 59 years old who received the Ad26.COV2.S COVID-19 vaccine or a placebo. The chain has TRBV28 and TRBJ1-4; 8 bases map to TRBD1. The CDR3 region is CASSIQGDRQGLFF. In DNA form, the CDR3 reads TGTGCCAGCAGTATACAGGGGGACCGACAAGGGTTGTTTTTT.